This TCR beta chain was identified in a study of technical replicates of blood from a few donors (dated by TCRdb to the late 2010s). V is trimmed back by 5 bases and J by 0 bases, and the junction contains 12 bases that no gene match accounts for. Spanning cysteine to phenylalanine, the CDR3 consists of 18 amino acids. Solely the CDR3 DNA is kept, with 54 bases framed from the first base. From a lookup of the germline V gene, CDR1 and CDR2 are SGHDN and FVKESK. Concerning this clone itself: Its antigen specificity is not known. Base qualities are not recorded, but no much larger clone differs from it by a single base.

The library was prepared using the immunoSEQ multiplex PCR assay. TCRdb mirrors the immuneACCESS table, restricted to in-frame sequences. Some clones are absent from its copies; in checked studies, under half trace to an unresolved V gene, and the reason for the others is unknown. This sample holds about 88,000 clones; 94% were observed only once. 0.25% of the sample belongs to the ten largest clones. This sequence originates from a human donor in good health. The sequence is built from TRBV14 and TRBJ1-1; 10 of the junction bases match TRBD1. What was sequenced was T cells isolated from PBMCs. The DNA sequence is as follows: TGTGCCAGCAGCTCTAATGACAGGGGGCTAGGGATGAACACTGAAGCTTTCTTT. Its protein reads: CASSSNDRGLGMNTEAFF.